This T cell receptor (beta chain) was found in a study of OX40 agonist ivuxolimab in advanced cancers. Regarding the study as a whole: Clonal expansion among partial responders at 0.1-3.0 mg/kg ranked near the lowest.

TCRdb's table, derived via immunoSEQ multiplex PCR, lists solely in-frame clones and lacks some. The repertoire holds 70,000 to 95,000 clones, with approximately 95% as singletons. About this clone itself: Its antigen remains unidentified.

The CDR3 is 12 amino acids. V was trimmed by 0 bases and J by 5 bases, leaving 4 bases between them. Germline V lookup: CDR1 SEHNR, CDR2 FQNEAQ (reference sequence). The rearrangement uses TRBV7-9 and TRBJ2-5; D is unresolved. Sequenced here: CD4+ or CD8+ T cells sorted from blood, sampled in a trial of the OX40 agonist ivuxolimab. The sequence derives from an adult with an advanced solid tumor such as melanoma, head and neck, liver or kidney cancer. The CDR3 region is CASSLALETQYF. CDR3 nucleotide sequence: TGTGCCAGCAGCTTAGCTTTGGAGACCCAGTACTTC.